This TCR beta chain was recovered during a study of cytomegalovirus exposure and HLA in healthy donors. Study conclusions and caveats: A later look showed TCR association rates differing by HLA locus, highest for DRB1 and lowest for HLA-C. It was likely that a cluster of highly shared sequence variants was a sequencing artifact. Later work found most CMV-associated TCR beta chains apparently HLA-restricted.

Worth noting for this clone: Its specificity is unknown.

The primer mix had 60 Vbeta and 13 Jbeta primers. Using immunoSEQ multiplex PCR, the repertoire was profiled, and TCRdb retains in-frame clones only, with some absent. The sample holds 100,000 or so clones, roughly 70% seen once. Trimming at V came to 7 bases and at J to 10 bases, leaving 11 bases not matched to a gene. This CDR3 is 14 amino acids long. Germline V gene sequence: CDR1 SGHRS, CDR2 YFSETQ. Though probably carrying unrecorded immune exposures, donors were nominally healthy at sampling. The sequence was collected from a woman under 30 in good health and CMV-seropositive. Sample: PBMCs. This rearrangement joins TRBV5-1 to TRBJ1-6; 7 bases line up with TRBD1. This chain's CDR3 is CASGDPTGTSPLHF. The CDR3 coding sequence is TGCGCCAGCGGGGACCCGACAGGGACCTCACCCCTCCACTTT.